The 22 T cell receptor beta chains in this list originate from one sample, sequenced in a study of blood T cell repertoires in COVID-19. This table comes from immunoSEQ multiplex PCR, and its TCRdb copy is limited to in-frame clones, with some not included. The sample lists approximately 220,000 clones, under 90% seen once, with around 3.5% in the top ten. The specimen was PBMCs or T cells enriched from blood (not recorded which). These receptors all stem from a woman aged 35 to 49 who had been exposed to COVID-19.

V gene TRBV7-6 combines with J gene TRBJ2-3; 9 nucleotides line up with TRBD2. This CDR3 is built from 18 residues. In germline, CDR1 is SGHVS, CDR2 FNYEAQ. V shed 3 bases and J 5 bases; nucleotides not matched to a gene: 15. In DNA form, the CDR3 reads TGTGCCAGCAGCTTCTCCGACCCCCAAGCGGGGGGTGAAGATACGCAGTATTTT. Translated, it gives CASSFSDPQAGGEDTQYF.

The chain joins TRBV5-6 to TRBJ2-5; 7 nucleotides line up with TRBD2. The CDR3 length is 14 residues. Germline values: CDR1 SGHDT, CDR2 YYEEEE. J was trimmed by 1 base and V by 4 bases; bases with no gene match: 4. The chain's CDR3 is CASSIWTSQETQYF. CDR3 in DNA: TGTGCCAGCAGCATCTGGACTAGCCAAGAGACCCAGTACTTC.

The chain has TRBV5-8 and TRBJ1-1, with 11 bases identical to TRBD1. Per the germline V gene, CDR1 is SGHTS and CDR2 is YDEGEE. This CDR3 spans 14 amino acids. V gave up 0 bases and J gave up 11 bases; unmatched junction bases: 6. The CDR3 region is CASSLGWTGGEAFF. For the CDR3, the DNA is TGTGCCAGCAGCTTGGGGTGGACAGGGGGCGAGGCTTTCTTT.

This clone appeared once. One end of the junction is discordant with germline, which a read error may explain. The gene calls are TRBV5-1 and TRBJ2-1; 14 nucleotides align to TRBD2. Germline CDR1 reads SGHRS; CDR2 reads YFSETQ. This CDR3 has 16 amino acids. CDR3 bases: TGCGCCAGCGGCTTGACTAGCGGGGGGGCCTTGAAGGAGCAGTTCTTC. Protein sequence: CASGLTSGGALKEQFF.

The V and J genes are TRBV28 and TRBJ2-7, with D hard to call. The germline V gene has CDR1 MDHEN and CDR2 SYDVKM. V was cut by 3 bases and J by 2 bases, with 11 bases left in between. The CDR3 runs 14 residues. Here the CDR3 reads CASSFPHEAYEQYF. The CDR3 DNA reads TGTGCCAGCAGTTTCCCCCACGAGGCCTACGAGCAGTACTTC.

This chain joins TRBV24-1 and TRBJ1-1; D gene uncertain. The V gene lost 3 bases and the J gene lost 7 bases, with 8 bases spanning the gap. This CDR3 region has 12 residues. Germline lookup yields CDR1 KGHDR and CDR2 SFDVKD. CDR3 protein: CATSDRRGEAFF. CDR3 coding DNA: TGTGCCACCAGTGATCGTCGGGGTGAAGCTTTCTTT.

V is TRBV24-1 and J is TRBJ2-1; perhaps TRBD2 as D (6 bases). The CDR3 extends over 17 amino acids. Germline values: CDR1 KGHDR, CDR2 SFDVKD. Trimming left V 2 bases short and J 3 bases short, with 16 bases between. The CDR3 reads CATSDSPGGRDYNEQFF. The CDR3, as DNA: TGTGCCACCAGTGATTCCCCAGGAGGGCGCGACTACAATGAGCAGTTCTTC.

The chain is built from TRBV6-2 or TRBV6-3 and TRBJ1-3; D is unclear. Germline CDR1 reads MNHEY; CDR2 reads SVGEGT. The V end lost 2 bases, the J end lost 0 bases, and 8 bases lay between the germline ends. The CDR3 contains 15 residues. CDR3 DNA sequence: TGTGCCAGCAGTTACAGGCGGTCCTCTGGAAACACCATATATTTT. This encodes CASSYRRSSGNTIYF.

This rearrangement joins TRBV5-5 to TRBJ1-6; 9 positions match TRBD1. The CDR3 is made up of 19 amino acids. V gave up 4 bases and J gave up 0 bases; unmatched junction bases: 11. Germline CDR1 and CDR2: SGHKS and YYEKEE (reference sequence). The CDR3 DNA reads TGTGCCAGCAGCCGGACAGGGGTAGCGGGCAGCTCCTATAATTCACCCCTCCACTTT. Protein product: CASSRTGVAGSSYNSPLHF.

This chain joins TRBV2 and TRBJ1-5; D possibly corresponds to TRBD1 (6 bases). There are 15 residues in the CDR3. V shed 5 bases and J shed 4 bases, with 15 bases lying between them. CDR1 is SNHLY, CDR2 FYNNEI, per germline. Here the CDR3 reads CASSKDSVSNQPQHF. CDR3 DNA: TGTGCCAGCAGTAAGGACAGCGTCTCGAATCAGCCCCAGCATTTT.

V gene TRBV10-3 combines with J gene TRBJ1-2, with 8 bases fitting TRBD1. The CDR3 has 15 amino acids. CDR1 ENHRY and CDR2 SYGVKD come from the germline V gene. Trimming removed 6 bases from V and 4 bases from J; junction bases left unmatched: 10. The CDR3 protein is CAISGDRTGTYGYTF. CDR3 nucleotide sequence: TGTGCCATCAGCGGGGACCGGACAGGGACCTATGGCTACACCTTC.

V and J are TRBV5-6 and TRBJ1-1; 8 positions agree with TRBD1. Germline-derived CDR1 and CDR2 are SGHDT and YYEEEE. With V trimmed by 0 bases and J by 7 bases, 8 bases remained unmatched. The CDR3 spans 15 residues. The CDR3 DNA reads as TGTGCCAGCAGCTTGGTGGGTACAGGGGGTAATGAAGCTTTCTTT. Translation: CASSLVGTGGNEAFF.

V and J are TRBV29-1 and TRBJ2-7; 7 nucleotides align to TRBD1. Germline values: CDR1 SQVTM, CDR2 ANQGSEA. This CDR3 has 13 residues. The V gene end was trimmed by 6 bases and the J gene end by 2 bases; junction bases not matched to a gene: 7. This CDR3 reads CSVVTGTAYEQYF. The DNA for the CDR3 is TGCAGCGTCGTAACCGGGACAGCCTACGAGCAGTACTTC.

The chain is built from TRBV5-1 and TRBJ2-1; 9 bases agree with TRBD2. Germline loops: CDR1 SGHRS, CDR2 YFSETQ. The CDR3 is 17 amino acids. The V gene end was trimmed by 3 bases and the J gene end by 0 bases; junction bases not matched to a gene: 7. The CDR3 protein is CASSSLSGGSSYNEQFF. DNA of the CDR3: TGCGCCAGCAGCTCTCTAAGCGGGGGGAGCTCCTACAATGAGCAGTTCTTC.

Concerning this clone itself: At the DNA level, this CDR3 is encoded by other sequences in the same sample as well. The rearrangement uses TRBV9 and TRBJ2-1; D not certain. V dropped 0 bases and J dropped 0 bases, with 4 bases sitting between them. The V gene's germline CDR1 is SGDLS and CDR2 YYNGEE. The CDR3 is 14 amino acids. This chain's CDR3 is CASSVVSSYNEQFF. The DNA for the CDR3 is TGTGCCAGCAGCGTAGTCAGCTCCTACAATGAGCAGTTCTTC.

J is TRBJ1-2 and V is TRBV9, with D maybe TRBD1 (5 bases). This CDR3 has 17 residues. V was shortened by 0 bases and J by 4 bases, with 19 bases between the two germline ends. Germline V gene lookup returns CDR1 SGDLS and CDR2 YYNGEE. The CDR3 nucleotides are TGTGCCAGCAGCGTAGGCAGTACCGTGGGGCTCGGCTATGGCTACACCTTC. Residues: CASSVGSTVGLGYGYTF.

CDR3 nucleotide sequence: TGTGCCAGCAGCCCGAGGGGGGGAACTAACTATGGCTACACCTTC. Protein product: CASSPRGGTNYGYTF. The chain couples TRBV5-5 to TRBJ1-2, with D possibly TRBD1 on 6 matching bases. Trimming took off 4 bases at V and 0 bases at J, with 13 bases between the two ends. This CDR3 comprises 15 residues. The germline gives CDR1 SGHKS, CDR2 YYEKEE (reference sequence).

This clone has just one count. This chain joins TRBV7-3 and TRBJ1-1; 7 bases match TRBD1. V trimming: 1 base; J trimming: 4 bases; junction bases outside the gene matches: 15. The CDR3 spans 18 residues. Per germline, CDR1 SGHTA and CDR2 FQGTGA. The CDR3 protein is CASSLRGQVNLVGTEAFF. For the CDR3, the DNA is TGTGCCAGCAGCTTAAGAGGACAGGTAAACTTGGTAGGCACTGAAGCTTTCTTT.

CDR3 protein: CASKRTTPGELFF. The CDR3 nucleotides are TGTGCCAGCAAAAGGACTACTCCCGGGGAGCTGTTTTTT. The gene calls are TRBV6-5 and TRBJ2-2; D possibly corresponds to TRBD2 (6 bases). Trimming pared 7 bases from V and 6 bases from J, leaving 12 bases between. This CDR3 spans 13 amino acids. Germline values: CDR1 MNHEY, CDR2 SVGAGI.

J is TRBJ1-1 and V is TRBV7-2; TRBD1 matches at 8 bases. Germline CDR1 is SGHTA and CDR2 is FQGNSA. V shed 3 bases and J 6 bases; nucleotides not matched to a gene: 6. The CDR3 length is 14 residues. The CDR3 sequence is CASSFLTGGPEAFF. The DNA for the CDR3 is TGTGCCAGCAGCTTTCTAACAGGGGGGCCTGAAGCTTTCTTT.

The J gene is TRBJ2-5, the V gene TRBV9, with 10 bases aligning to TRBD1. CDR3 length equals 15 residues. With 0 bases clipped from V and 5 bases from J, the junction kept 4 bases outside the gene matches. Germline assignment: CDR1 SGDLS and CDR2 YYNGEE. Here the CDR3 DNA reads TGTGCCAGCAGCGTAGGCGGGACAGGGGTGGAGACCCAGTACTTC. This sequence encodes CASSVGGTGVETQYF. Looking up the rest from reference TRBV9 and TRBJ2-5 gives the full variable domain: DSGVTQTPKHLITATGQRVTLRCSPRSGDLSVYWYQQSLDQGLQFLIQYYNGEERAKGNILERFSAQQFPDLHSELNLSSLELGDSALYFCASSVGGTGVETQYFGPGTRLLVL.

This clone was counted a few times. Written as DNA, the CDR3 is TGTGCCAGCGCCCTAGCGGGGTCCTACGAGCAGTACTTC. Amino acids: CASALAGSYEQYF. The chain is built from TRBV28 and TRBJ2-7, with 9 bases identical to TRBD2. The CDR3 has 13 residues. The germline V gene has CDR1 MDHEN and CDR2 SYDVKM. The V and J ends lost 8 bases and 1 base, in that order; junction bases with no gene match: 3. Full variable domain (rest looked up from reference TRBV28 and TRBJ2-7): DVKVTQSSRYLVKRTGEKVFLECVQDMDHENMFWYRQDPGLGLRLIYFSYDVKMKEKGDIPEGYSVSREKKERFSLILESASTNQTSMYLCASALAGSYEQYFGPGTRLTVT.